The table lists the clone carrying this TCR beta chain with a few counts. What it binds is not known. This sample was included in a study of T-cell reconstitution after alpha-beta-depleted transplantation in children. Study results and limitations: Most T-cell counts and diversity one year after the transplant came from T cells that were newly produced. There were reportedly several hundred expanded graft clones from which alpha-beta T cells came about two months after transplant. Surviving recipient T cells and intrathymic progenitors accounted for some patients' high TCRbeta diversity at day 60.

CDR1 is ENHRY, CDR2 SYGVKD, per germline. Trimming shortened V by 8 bases and J by 5 bases, and 15 bases separated the two germline ends. The CDR3 has 14 amino acids. For TCRbeta, the library was prepared with unique molecular identifiers. TCRdb called the PCR reads again in MiXCR, with one record for every CDR3 protein. The profile shows about 580,000 distinct CDR3 sequences, 20% to 25% of them singletons. The sequence derives from a boy under three years old who had a stem cell transplant for acute myeloid leukemia, so the T cells may come from the graft donor. V is TRBV10-3 and J is TRBJ2-2; maybe TRBD1 (6 bases). Here the sequenced sample was PBMCs, mostly from graft donor cells, taken 360 days after TCRalphabeta/CD19-depleted stem cell transplant. Here the CDR3 DNA reads TGTGCCATCCACAGGGAAAGAGATACCGGGGAGCTGTTTTTT. Translating gives CAIHRERDTGELFF.